This is a list of T cell receptor beta chains from one sample in a study of CD4 T cells in relation to SARS-CoV-2 and coronaviruses. These receptors' targets are unknown. The method was immunoSEQ multiplex PCR; TCRdb's version includes in-frame clones alone and lacks a portion of them. The data show around 20,000 clones, about 70% seen once. What was sequenced was CD4+ T cells from PBMCs, cultured in vitro. These TCRs come from a human donor in good health. CDR3s include the opening cysteine and the closing phenylalanine or tryptophan. A D gene is named only where the DNA matches it firmly. A row's size may be missing; if present it is once, few, many or a size class.

>.|TRBV4-3|17|.|TRBJ2-3
CASSQDTGTFSTDTQYF
TGCGCCAGCAGCCAGGATACAGGGACCTTTAGCACAGATACGCAGTATTTT
>.|TRBV6-5|11|.|TRBJ1-2
CASSYMGGYTF
TGTGCCAGCAGTTATATGGGGGGCTACACCTTC
>.|TRBV7-9|13|.|TRBJ2-7
CASSPLPPYEQYF
TGTGCCAGCAGCCCCCTCCCGCCCTACGAGCAGTACTTC
>few|TRBV21-1|11|.|TRBJ2-3
CASRPTDTQYF
TGTGCCAGCAGACCCACAGATACGCAGTATTTT
>.|TRBV4-3|14|.|TRBJ1-5
CASSQDASNQPQHF
TGCGCCAGCAGCCAAGATGCTTCCAATCAGCCCCAGCATTTT
>.|TRBV5-1|14|.|TRBJ1-2
CASSLGQSTYGYTF
TGCGCCAGCAGCTTGGGACAGTCCACCTATGGCTACACCTTC
>.|TRBV9|11|.|TRBJ2-1
CASSVGYEQFF
TGTGCCAGCAGCGTAGGGTATGAGCAGTTCTTC
>.|TRBV12-3/TRBV12-4|13|.|TRBJ1-1
CASSQESGTEAFF
TGTGCCAGCAGTCAAGAATCCGGCACTGAAGCTTTCTTT
>.|TRBV7-2|13|.|TRBJ1-5
CASSRSPNQPQHF
TGTGCCAGCAGCAGGTCACCAAATCAGCCCCAGCATTTT
>.|TRBV7-8|16|TRBD1|TRBJ2-1
CASSLLRDRRHNEQFF
TGTGCCAGCAGCCTTCTCCGGGACAGGCGCCACAATGAGCAGTTCTTC
>.|TRBV19|14|.|TRBJ1-5
CASSSGPSNQPQHF
TGTGCCAGTAGTTCCGGGCCGAGCAATCAGCCCCAGCATTTT
>.|TRBV6-5|15|.|TRBJ1-2
CASSYSRGGGDGYTF
TGTGCCAGCAGTTACTCGAGGGGGGGAGGAGATGGCTACACCTTC
>.|TRBV29-1|12|.|TRBJ2-3
CSVGGGQDTQYF
TGCAGCGTTGGGGGGGGCCAAGATACGCAGTATTTT
>.|TRBV24-1|14|.|TRBJ2-3
CATSTTSSTDTQYF
TGTGCCACCAGTACAACATCTAGCACAGATACGCAGTATTTT
>.|TRBV30|18|TRBD2|TRBJ2-7
CAWSTYPQLAGVSYEQYF
TGTGCCTGGAGTACCTACCCTCAACTAGCGGGAGTATCCTACGAGCAGTACTTC
>.|TRBV28|15|TRBD2|TRBJ2-7
CATQGAGTSLYEQYF
TGTGCCACCCAGGGCGCGGGGACTAGCCTCTACGAGCAGTACTTC
>.|TRBV30|13|TRBD2|TRBJ2-4
CAWSGAGRDIQYF
TGTGCCTGGAGTGGGGCAGGGAGGGACATTCAGTACTTC
>.|TRBV30|12|.|TRBJ1-6
CAWSDTESPLHF
TGTGCCTGGAGTGATACGGAATCACCCCTCCACTTT
>.|TRBV7-2|15|TRBD2|TRBJ2-7
CASSLSRGGGYEQYF
TGTGCCAGCAGCTTATCCCGTGGCGGGGGGTACGAGCAGTACTTC
>.|TRBV10-1|12|TRBD1|TRBJ1-6
CASRQGRSPLHF
TGCGCCAGCAGACAGGGGAGGTCCCCCCTCCACTTT
>few|TRBV19|13|.|TRBJ2-7
CASSPRAASEQYF
TGTGCCAGTAGCCCTAGGGCAGCCTCGGAGCAGTACTTC
>.|TRBV21-1|14|.|TRBJ2-7
CASSNRSRADEQYF
TGTGCCAGCAGCAATAGGAGCAGGGCTGACGAGCAGTACTTC
>.|TRBV2|17|.|TRBJ1-2
CASSEAFLRGFFNGYTF
TGTGCCAGCAGTGAAGCATTTCTCAGGGGATTTTTCAATGGCTACACCTTC
>.|TRBV3-1/TRBV3-2|14|.|TRBJ1-2
CASSQLDGGYGYTF
TGTGCCAGCAGCCAGCTGGACGGAGGCTATGGCTACACCTTC
>.|TRBV7-9|14|.|TRBJ2-3
CASSLGPGKDTQYF
TGTGCCAGCAGCTTAGGGCCGGGGAAAGATACGCAGTATTTT
>few|TRBV11-2|14|TRBD2|TRBJ2-7
CASSLGVDGGEQYF
TGTGCCAGCAGCTTAGGAGTCGACGGGGGGGAGCAGTACTTC
>.|TRBV5-1|16|.|TRBJ1-3
CASCPAGGNSGNTIYF
TGCGCCAGTTGCCCCGCCGGGGGCAACTCTGGAAACACCATATATTTT
>.|TRBV6-5|14|TRBD1|TRBJ2-3
CASSLDRGTDTQYF
TGTGCCAGCAGCCTAGACAGGGGCACAGATACGCAGTATTTT
>once|TRBV10-3|14|.|TRBJ2-7
CAISERGRTYEQYF
TGTGCCATCAGTGAAAGGGGACGAACCTACGAGCAGTACTTC
>.|TRBV7-8|13|.|TRBJ2-7
CASSHTRGNEQYF
TGTGCCAGCAGCCACACGAGGGGTAACGAGCAGTACTTC